This is a list of T cell receptor beta chains from one sample in a study of blood T cell repertoires in COVID-19. Sequenced by immunoSEQ multiplex PCR; TCRdb stores in-frame clones only, minus some. The sample shows about 41,000 clones, 85% to 90% of them seen only once. The sequencing sample was made of peripheral blood. Every receptor here comes from a man aged 35 to 55 with COVID-19, enrolled during active disease. Each CDR3 is given with its conserved first and last residue.

TRBV13,CASSPGTDTNYGYTF
TRBV3-1/TRBV3-2,CASSLLAGGNSNEQFF
TRBV6-5,CASSTGGRYEQYF
TRBV24-1,CATSRQDTDTQYF
TRBV18,CASSPLGQGTSYEQYF
TRBV18,CASSPMGLRSYEQYF
TRBV30,CAWSRRRQVSGNTIYF
TRBV13,CASKTTAGETQYF
TRBV6-5,CASNGGGGRRAFF
TRBV5-1,CASSGTGVSANIQYF
TRBV6-6,CASAAGSEAFF
TRBV18,CASSPPQRVSSYNEQFF